This entry describes one T cell receptor beta chain. Trimming left V 7 bases short and J 0 bases short, with 12 bases between. Germline values: CDR1 SNHLY, CDR2 FYNNEI. The CDR3 contains 14 residues. These data originate in a study of T cell clones after liver transplantation. Clones were sequenced by immunoSEQ multiplex PCR, and TCRdb holds only the in-frame ones, with some missing. The sample contains about 51,000 clones, less than 90% of which appear only once. This material consisted of CD8+ T cells from blood, taken 12 months after liver transplant. The sequence was collected from a human patient who received a liver transplant. Some T cells may be supplied by the graft donor. This rearrangement joins TRBV2 to TRBJ1-1; maybe TRBD1 (5 bases). Here the CDR3 reads CASMGGALNTEAFF. The CDR3 DNA reads TGTGCCAGCATGGGGGGAGCCCTGAACACTGAAGCTTTCTTT.